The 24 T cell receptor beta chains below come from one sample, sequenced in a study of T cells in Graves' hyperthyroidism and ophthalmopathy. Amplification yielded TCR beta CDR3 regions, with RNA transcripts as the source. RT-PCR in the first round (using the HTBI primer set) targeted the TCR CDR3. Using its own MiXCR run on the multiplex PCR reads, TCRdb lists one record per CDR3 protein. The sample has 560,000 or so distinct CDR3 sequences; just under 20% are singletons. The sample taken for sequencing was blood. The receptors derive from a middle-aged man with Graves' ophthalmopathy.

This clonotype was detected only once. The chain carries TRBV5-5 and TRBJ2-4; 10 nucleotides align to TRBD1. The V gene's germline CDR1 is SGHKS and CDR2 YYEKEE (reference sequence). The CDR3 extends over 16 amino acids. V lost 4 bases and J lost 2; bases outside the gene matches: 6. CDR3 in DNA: TGTGCCAGCAGCAGCTGGGACAGGGGATCCAAAAACATTCAGTACTTC. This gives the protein CASSSWDRGSKNIQYF.

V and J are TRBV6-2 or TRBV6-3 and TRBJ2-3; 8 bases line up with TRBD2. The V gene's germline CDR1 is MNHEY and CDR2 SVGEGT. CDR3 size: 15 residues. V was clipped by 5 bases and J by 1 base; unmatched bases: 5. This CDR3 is CASSRPAGGTDTQYF. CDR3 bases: TGTGCCAGCAGTCGTCCAGCGGGGGGCACAGATACGCAGTATTTT.

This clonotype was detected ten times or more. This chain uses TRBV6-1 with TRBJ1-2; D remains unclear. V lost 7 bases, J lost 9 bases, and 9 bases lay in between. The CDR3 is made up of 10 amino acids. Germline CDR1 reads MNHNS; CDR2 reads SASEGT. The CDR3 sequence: CASKEGRYTF. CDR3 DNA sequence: TGTGCCAGCAAGGAGGGCCGCTACACCTTC.

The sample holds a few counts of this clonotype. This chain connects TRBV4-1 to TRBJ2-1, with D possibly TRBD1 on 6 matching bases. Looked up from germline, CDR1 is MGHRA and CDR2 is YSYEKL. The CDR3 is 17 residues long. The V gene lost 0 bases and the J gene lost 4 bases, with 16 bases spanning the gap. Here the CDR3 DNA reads TGCGCCAGCAGCCAAGAAGGCAGGGGCAGCTATTACAATGAGCAGTTCTTC. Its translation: CASSQEGRGSYYNEQFF.

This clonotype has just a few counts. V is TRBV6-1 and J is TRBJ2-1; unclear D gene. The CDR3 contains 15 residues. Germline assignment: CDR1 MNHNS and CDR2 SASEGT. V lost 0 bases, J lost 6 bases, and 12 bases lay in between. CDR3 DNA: TGTGCCAGCAGTGAAGCGGCAGGTCCAGGCAATGAGCAGTTCTTC. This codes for CASSEAAGPGNEQFF.

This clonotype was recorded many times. CDR3 sequence: CASSQNLNTEAFF. The CDR3 coding sequence is TGTGCCAGCAGCCAAAATCTGAACACTGAAGCTTTCTTT. V usage is TRBV3-1 and J usage is TRBJ1-1; D unclear. V was clipped by 2 bases and J by 0 bases, with 4 bases between them. The CDR3 sequence is 13 residues long. From germline, CDR1 is LGHDT and CDR2 YNNKEL (reference sequence).

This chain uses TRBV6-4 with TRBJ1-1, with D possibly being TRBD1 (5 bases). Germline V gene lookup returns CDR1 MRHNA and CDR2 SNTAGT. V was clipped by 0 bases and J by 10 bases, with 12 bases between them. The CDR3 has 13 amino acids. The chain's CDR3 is CASSDSQGASAFF. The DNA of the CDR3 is TGTGCCAGCAGTGACTCGCAGGGAGCATCAGCTTTCTTT.

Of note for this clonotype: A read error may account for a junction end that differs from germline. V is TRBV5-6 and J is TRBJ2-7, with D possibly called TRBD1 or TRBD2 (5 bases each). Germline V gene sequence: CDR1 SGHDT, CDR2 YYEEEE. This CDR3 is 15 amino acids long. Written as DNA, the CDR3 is TGTGCCAGCAGTCTGGGGCGGGCTTACTCCTACAAGCAGTACTTC. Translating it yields CASSLGRAYSYKQYF. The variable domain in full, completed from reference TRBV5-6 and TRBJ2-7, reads DAGVTQSPTHLIKTRGQQVTLRCSPKSGHDTVSWYQQALGQGPQFIFQYYEEEERQRGNFPDRFSGHQFPNYSSELNVNALLLGDSALYLCASSLGRAYSYKQYFGPGTRLTVT.

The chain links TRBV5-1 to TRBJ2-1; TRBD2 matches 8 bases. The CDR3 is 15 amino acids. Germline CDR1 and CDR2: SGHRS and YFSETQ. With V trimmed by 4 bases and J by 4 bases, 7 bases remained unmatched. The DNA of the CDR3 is TGCGCCAGCAGCATCAGCGGGGGCCTATACAATGAGCAGTTCTTC. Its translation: CASSISGGLYNEQFF.

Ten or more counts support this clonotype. This chain's CDR3 is CASSFPREANYGYTF. The CDR3 DNA is TGTGCCAGCAGTTTCCCACGAGAGGCTAACTATGGCTACACCTTC. The chain is built from TRBV12-3 or TRBV12-4 and TRBJ1-2; no firm D call. The V end lost 3 bases, the J end lost 0 bases, and 11 bases lay between the germline ends. The CDR3 spans 15 residues.

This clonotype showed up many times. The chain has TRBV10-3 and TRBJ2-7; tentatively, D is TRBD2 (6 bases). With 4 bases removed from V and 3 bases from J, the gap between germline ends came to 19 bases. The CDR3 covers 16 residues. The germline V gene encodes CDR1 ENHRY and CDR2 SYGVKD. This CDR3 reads CAISVEPSGPYYEQYF. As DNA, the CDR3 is TGTGCCATCAGTGTAGAGCCAAGCGGGCCTTACTACGAGCAGTACTTC.

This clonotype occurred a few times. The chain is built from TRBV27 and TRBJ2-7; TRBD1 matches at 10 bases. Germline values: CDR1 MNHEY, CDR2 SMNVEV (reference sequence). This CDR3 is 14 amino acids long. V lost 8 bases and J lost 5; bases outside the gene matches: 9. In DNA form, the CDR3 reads TGTGCCAGCGGGCAAGGACAGGGGGGCCACGAGCAGTACTTC. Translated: CASGQGQGGHEQYF.

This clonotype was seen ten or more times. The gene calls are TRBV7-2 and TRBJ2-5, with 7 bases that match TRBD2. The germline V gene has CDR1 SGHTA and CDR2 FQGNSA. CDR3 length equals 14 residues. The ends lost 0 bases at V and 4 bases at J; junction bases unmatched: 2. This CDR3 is CASSLARGRETQYF. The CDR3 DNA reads TGTGCCAGCAGCTTAGCGCGCGGGAGAGAGACCCAGTACTTC.

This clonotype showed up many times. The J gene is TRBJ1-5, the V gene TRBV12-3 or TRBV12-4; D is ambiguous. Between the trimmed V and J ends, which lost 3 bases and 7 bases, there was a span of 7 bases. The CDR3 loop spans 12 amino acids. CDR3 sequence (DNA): TGTGCCAGCAGTTTCCCTCGGCAGCCCCAGCATTTT. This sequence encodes CASSFPRQPQHF.

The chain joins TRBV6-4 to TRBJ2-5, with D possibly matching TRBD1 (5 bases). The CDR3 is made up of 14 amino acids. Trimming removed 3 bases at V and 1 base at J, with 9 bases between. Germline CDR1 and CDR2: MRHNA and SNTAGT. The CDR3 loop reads CASSEGQPQETQYF. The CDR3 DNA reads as TGTGCCAGCAGTGAGGGGCAACCCCAAGAGACCCAGTACTTC.

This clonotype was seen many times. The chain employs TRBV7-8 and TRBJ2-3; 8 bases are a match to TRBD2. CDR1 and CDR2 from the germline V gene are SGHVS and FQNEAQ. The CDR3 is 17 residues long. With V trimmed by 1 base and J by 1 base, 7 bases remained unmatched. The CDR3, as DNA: TGTGCCAGCAGCTTAGTAGCGCTAGCGGGTGGCACAGATACGCAGTATTTT. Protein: CASSLVALAGGTDTQYF.

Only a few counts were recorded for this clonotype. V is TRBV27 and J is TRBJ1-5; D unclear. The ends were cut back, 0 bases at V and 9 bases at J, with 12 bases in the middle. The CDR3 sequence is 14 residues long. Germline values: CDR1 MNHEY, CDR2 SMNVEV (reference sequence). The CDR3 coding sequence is TGTGCCAGCAGTTTATCTAGCCGGGCCGGGCCCCAGCATTTT. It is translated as CASSLSSRAGPQHF.

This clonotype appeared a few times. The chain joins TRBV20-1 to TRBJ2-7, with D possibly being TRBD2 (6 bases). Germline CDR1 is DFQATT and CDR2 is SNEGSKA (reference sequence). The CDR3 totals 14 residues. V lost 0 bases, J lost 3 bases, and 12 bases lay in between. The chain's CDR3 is CSAREGTDVYEQYF. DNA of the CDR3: TGCAGTGCTAGAGAAGGGACTGATGTCTACGAGCAGTACTTC.

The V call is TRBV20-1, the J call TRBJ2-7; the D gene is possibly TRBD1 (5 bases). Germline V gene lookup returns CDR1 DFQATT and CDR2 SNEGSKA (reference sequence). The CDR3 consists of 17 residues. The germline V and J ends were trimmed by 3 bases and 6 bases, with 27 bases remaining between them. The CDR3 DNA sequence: TGCAGTGCTAGGTCCCGCAGGGATTCGGTCGGAAGTGGCGAGCAGTACTTC. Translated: CSARSRRDSVGSGEQYF.

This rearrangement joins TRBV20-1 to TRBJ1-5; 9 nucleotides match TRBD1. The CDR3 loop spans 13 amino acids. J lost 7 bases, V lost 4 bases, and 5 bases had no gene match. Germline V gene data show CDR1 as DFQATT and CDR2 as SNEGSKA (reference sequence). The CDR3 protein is CSAKTGGRQPQHF. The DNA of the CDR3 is TGCAGTGCTAAAACAGGGGGCAGACAGCCCCAGCATTTT.

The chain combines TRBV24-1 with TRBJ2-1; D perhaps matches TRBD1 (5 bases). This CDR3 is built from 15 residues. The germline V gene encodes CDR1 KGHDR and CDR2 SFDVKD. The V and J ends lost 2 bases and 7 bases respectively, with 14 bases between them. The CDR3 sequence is CATSDSEAGKNEQFF. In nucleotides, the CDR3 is TGTGCCACCAGTGATTCAGAGGCAGGGAAGAATGAGCAGTTCTTC.

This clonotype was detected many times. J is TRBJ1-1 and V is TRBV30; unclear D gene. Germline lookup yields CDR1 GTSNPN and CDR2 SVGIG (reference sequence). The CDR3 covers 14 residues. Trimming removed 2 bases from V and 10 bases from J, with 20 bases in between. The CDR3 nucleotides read TGTGCCTGGAGTAGATTTTCCGCTCTTACTCGAGCTTTCTTT. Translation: CAWSRFSALTRAFF.

The CDR3 nucleotides are TGTGCCAGCAGCACCGGCAGGGTGAGGCAAGAGACCCAGTACTTC. This gives the protein CASSTGRVRQETQYF. This chain uses TRBV5-5 with TRBJ2-5; the D gene is possibly TRBD1 (5 bases). Germline V lookup: CDR1 SGHKS, CDR2 YYEKEE (reference sequence). The CDR3 extends over 15 amino acids. Trimming cost V 4 bases and J 2 bases, with 15 bases left between them. Looking up the rest from reference TRBV5-5 and TRBJ2-5 gives the full variable domain: DAGVTQSPTHLIKTRGQQVTLRCSPISGHKSVSWYQQVLGQGPQFIFQYYEKEERGRGNFPDRFSARQFPNYSSELNVNALLLGDSALYLCASSTGRVRQETQYFGPGTRLLVL.

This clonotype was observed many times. The CDR3 bases are TGTGCCAGCAGTTATCGGTTAAATCAGCCCCAGCATTTT. It yields the protein CASSYRLNQPQHF. V is TRBV12-3 or TRBV12-4 and J is TRBJ1-5, with no clear D. Trimming pared 4 bases from V and 4 bases from J, leaving 8 bases between. The CDR3 length is 13 residues.